Listed here is a single TCR beta chain. Some clones are missing from TCRdb's copy, which holds only in-frame ones; the method was immunoSEQ multiplex PCR. The table records 30,000 or so clones, roughly 95% of them present only once. This entry belongs to a study of control samples from healthy donors and cancer patients. This receptor was identified in a man aged 60-69 years in good health. What was sequenced was blood.

The CDR3 spells CASGGGSEQFF. In nucleotides, the CDR3 is TGTGCCAGCGGGGGGGGGAGTGAGCAGTTCTTC. This chain uses TRBV9 with TRBJ2-1, with TRBD2 matching over 7 bases. Germline CDR1 SGDLS, CDR2 YYNGEE. Trimming at V came to 7 bases and at J to 9 bases, leaving 4 bases not matched to a gene. The CDR3 runs to 11 residues. The full variable domain, in which reference TRBV9 and TRBJ2-1 provide the parts outside the CDR3, is DSGVTQTPKHLITATGQRVTLRCSPRSGDLSVYWYQQSLDQGLQFLIQYYNGEERAKGNILERFSAQQFPDLHSELNLSSLELGDSALYFCASGGGSEQFFGPGTRLTVL.